This is a list of T cell receptor beta chains from one sample in a study of T cells after somatic rescue of genetic block. Generated by immunoSEQ multiplex PCR, the TCRdb table keeps only in-frame clones and is missing some. The table includes tens of thousands of clones, 85% to 95% detected once. Material for sequencing was peripheral blood mononuclear cells (PBMCs). Receptors were obtained from a man between 40 and 49 years old. Both conserved end residues are part of each CDR3. The D gene is left open where the match is weak. Part of the rows lack a size; the others show once, few, many or a class for expanded clones.

>TRBV4-1|-|TRBJ1-5|-
CASSPSAGNNQPQHF
TGCGCCAGCAGCCCGTCTGCAGGGAACAATCAGCCCCAGCATTTT
>TRBV7-7|-|TRBJ2-5|-
CASSRGLQARETQYF
TGTGCTAGCAGCCGGGGGCTGCAGGCGCGGGAGACCCAGTACTTC
>TRBV7-2|-|TRBJ2-2|-
CASSPGGGNTGELFF
TGTGCCAGCAGCCCAGGGGGGGGAAACACCGGGGAGCTGTTTTTT
>TRBV4-2|-|TRBJ1-4|-
CASSQYGGVGEKLFF
TGTGCCAGCAGCCAGTACGGGGGGGTAGGGGAAAAACTGTTTTTT
>TRBV7-3|-|TRBJ2-2|-
CASSLTSYGELFF
TGTGCCAGCAGCTTAACCTCTTACGGGGAGCTGTTTTTT
>TRBV7-8|-|TRBJ2-1|TRBD1
CASSLGGQGVDEQFF
TGTGCCAGCAGCTTAGGGGGACAGGGGGTGGATGAGCAGTTCTTC
>TRBV6-5|few|TRBJ1-1|-
CASSPGGGWTEAFF
TGTGCCAGCAGCCCCGGGGGAGGATGGACTGAAGCTTTCTTT
>TRBV5-1|-|TRBJ1-1|TRBD1
CASSSDRGRLRTEAFF
TGCGCCAGCAGCTCGGACAGGGGGCGCTTACGGACTGAAGCTTTCTTT
>TRBV18|-|TRBJ1-4|-
CASSPLNKDKLFF
TGTGCCAGCTCACCACTAAACAAGGACAAACTGTTTTTT
>TRBV7-2|-|TRBJ1-4|-
CASSLFGKLFF
TGTGCCAGCAGCCTTTTCGGAAAACTGTTTTTT
>TRBV28|-|TRBJ2-4|-
CASVPGGGIQYF
TGTGCCAGCGTTCCTGGAGGAGGCATTCAGTACTTC
>TRBV5-6|-|TRBJ2-7|-
CASSWGRSYEQYF
TGTGCCAGCAGCTGGGGACGGAGCTACGAGCAGTACTTC
>TRBV7-9|few|TRBJ1-3|-
CASSLGAASGNTIYF
TGTGCCAGCAGCTTGGGAGCGGCCTCTGGAAACACCATATATTTT
>TRBV7-3|-|TRBJ1-1|-
CASSLHGSHTEAFF
TGTGCCAGCAGCCTCCACGGTAGCCACACTGAAGCTTTCTTT
>TRBV5-6|-|TRBJ1-6|TRBD1
CASSPDRGGSPLHF
TGTGCCAGCAGCCCGGACAGGGGGGGATCACCCCTCCACTTT
>TRBV2|-|TRBJ2-7|TRBD1
CASSEQGDSYEQYF
TGTGCCAGCAGTGAACAGGGGGACTCCTACGAGCAGTACTTC
>TRBV7-9|-|TRBJ2-2|-
CASSLAGQPSHRELFF
TGTGCCAGCAGCTTGGCGGGACAGCCAAGTCACCGGGAGCTGTTTTTT
>TRBV5-5|-|TRBJ2-3|TRBD2
CASSRRTSGSVTQYF
TGTGCCAGCAGCCGGAGGACTAGCGGGTCAGTTACGCAGTATTTT
>TRBV5-4|-|TRBJ2-1|-
CASSLGGARGGYNEQFF
TGTGCCAGCAGCTTGGGGGGGGCGAGGGGAGGTTACAATGAGCAGTTCTTC
>TRBV7-9|-|TRBJ2-3|-
CASSLVNTRGADTQYF
TGTGCCAGCAGCTTGGTGAATACCAGGGGGGCAGATACGCAGTATTTT
>TRBV27|-|TRBJ2-6|-
CASSLWSLATHSGANVLTF
TGTGCCAGCAGTTTATGGAGTCTAGCGACCCACTCTGGGGCCAACGTCCTGACTTTC
>TRBV4-1|-|TRBJ2-7|TRBD2
CASSHEAGGPRYYEQYF
TGCGCCAGCAGCCATGAAGCGGGGGGCCCACGATACTACGAGCAGTACTTC
>TRBV27|-|TRBJ2-3|-
CASSSLVGRTSTDTQYF
TGTGCCAGCAGTTCCTTGGTAGGGAGAACGAGCACAGATACGCAGTATTTT
>TRBV6-5|-|TRBJ2-2|-
CACSGPNTGELFF
TGTGCCTGCAGTGGCCCGAACACCGGGGAGCTGTTTTTT
>TRBV7-2|once|TRBJ1-5|TRBD1
CASSPAGQGNQPQHF
TGTGCCAGCAGCCCCGCGGGACAGGGTAATCAGCCCCAGCATTTT
>TRBV19|-|TRBJ2-1|-
CATQLGDNEQFF
TGTGCCACCCAACTAGGAGACAATGAGCAGTTCTTC
>TRBV18|-|TRBJ2-7|TRBD1
CASSPLGQSTYEQYF
TGTGCCAGCTCACCATTGGGACAGTCAACCTACGAGCAGTACTTC
>TRBV4-3|-|TRBJ2-5|-
CASSQDAGRQQYF
TGCGCCAGCAGCCAAGATGCCGGGCGCCAGCAGTACTTC
>TRBV11-2|-|TRBJ1-2|TRBD1
CASSLEEGGRYGYTF
TGTGCCAGCAGCTTAGAAGAAGGGGGCCGCTATGGCTACACCTTC
>TRBV6-5|-|TRBJ1-4|-
CASTRTAGSREKLFF
TGTGCCAGCACCAGAACGGCGGGTTCTCGAGAAAAACTGTTTTTT
>TRBV2|-|TRBJ1-2|-
CASRHRTPYGYTF
TGTGCCAGCAGGCACAGGACCCCCTATGGCTACACCTTC